This TCR beta chain was recorded in a study of cytomegalovirus exposure and HLA in healthy donors. For the study at large: About 85 million unique TCRs from HLA-typed donors were held in an early release of data.

Findings and limits, study-wide: In a later analysis, a missense DCLRE1C variant was linked to TCR beta V- and J-gene trimming.

Trimming left V 3 bases short and J 1 base short, with 9 bases between. Germline CDR1 SEHNR, CDR2 FQNEAQ (reference sequence). The CDR3 consists of 14 residues. This clone has only one observation. Its target is unknown. Primers: 60 Vbeta forward and 13 Jbeta reverse. Libraries were prepared by immunoSEQ multiplex PCR; TCRdb keeps only in-frame clonotypes and omits some of them. The sample consists of 95,000 to 110,000 clones, around 73% of them appearing once. The chain employs TRBV7-9 and TRBJ1-2; no clear D. The receptor was derived from a woman in her forties in good health and CMV-seronegative. The specimen was PBMCs. CDR3 coding DNA: TGTGCCAGCAGCTTTAAAGACATTAACTATGGCTACACCTTC. It specifies CASSFKDINYGYTF.